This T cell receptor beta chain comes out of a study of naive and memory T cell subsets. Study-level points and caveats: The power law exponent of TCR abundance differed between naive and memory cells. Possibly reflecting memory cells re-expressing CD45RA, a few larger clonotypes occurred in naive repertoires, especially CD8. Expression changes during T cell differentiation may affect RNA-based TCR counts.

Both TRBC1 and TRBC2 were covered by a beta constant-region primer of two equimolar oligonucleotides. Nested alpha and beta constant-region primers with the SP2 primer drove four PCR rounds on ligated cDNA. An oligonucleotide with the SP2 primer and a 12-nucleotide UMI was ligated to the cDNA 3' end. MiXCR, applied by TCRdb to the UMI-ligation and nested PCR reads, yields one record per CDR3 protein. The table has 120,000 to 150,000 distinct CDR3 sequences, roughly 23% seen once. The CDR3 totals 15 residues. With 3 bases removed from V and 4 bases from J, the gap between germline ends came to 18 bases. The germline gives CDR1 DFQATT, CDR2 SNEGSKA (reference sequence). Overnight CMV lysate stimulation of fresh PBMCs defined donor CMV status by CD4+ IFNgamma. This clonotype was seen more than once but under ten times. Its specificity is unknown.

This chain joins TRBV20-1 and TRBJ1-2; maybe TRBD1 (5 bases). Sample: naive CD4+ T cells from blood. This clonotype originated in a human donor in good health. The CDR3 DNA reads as TGCAGTGCTAGTGGCCCCCAGGGTTTCTCCTATGGCTACACCTTC. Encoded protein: CSASGPQGFSYGYTF.